This T cell receptor (beta chain) appears in the sequencing data of a study of cytomegalovirus exposure and HLA in healthy donors. Study-wide results and caveats: Altogether, around 160 TCR beta chains were recorded as cytomegalovirus-associated. A later analysis linked a missense DCLRE1C variant to TCR beta V- and J-gene trimming. A highly shared variant cluster was judged a likely technical artifact.

Trimming at V came to 4 bases and at J to 6 bases, leaving 3 bases not matched to a gene. The CDR3 is 13 amino acids. Germline V gene lookup returns CDR1 SGHTA and CDR2 FQGTGA. The PCR employed 60 Vbeta primers together with 13 Jbeta primers. Some clones are missing from TCRdb's copy, which holds only in-frame ones; the method was immunoSEQ multiplex PCR. The data hold about 180,000 clones, with roughly 78% observed a single time. Concerning this clone itself: Its antigen is undetermined.

The V call is TRBV7-3, the J call TRBJ2-4; 7 bases line up with TRBD2. The sample taken for sequencing was PBMCs. The TCR originated in a woman aged 40 to 50 in good health and CMV-seronegative. CDR3 sequence (DNA): TGTGCCAGCAGCTCGGGAGGTGGAAACATTCAGTACTTC. Translated: CASSSGGGNIQYF.